This T cell receptor (beta chain) was profiled in a study of CD8 T cells in ankylosing spondylitis. To note about this clonotype: Antigen specificity is unknown.

Whole-study findings and limits: A TCR beta motif of several highly homologous variants seemed to mark ankylosing spondylitis blood. Some of the motif variants had earlier been found in reactive arthritis patients' fluid and blood. A CD8+ phenotype characterized the disease-linked clones, which were relatively rare in peripheral blood.

TCRdb called the 5' RACE reads again in MiXCR, with one record for every CDR3 protein. The sample lists 670,000 or so distinct CDR3 sequences, about 20% occurring once. The receptor was isolated from a male donor with ankylosing spondylitis. Material: blood, either unsorted or a sorted T cell fraction (not recorded which).

DNA of the CDR3: TGCGCCAGCAGCTTGGCGCTGCCCGCGAATGAGCAGTTCTTC. Its translation is CASSLALPANEQFF. This chain joins TRBV5-1 and TRBJ2-1, with D uncertain. The germline V gene has CDR1 SGHRS and CDR2 YFSETQ. The V end was cut by 0 bases, the J end by 7 bases, with 11 bases between. This CDR3 spans 14 amino acids.